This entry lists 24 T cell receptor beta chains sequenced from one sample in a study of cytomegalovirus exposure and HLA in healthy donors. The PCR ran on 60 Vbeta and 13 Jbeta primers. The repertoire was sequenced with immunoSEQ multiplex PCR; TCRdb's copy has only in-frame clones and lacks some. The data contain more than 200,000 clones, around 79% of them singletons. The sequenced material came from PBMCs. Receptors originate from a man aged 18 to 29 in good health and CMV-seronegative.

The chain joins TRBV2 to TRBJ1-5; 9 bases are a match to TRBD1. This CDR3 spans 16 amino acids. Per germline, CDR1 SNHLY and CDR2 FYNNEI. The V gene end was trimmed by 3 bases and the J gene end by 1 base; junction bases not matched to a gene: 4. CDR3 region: CASSDLTGGSNQPQHF. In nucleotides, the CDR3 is TGTGCCAGCAGTGATTTGACAGGGGGAAGCAATCAGCCCCAGCATTTT. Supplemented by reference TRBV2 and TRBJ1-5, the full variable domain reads EPEVTQTPSHQVTQMGQEVILRCVPISNHLYFYWYRQILGQKVEFLVSFYNNEISEKSEIFDDQFSVERPDGSNFTLKIRSTKLEDSAMYFCASSDLTGGSNQPQHFGDGTRLSIL.

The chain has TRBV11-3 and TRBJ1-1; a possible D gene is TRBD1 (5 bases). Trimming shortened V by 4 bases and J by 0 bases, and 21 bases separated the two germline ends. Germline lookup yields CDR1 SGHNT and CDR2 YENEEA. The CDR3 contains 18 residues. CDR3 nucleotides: TGTGCCAGCAGCTCAGGAGGGGTATTGAAGTTTGTGAACACTGAAGCTTTCTTT. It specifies CASSSGGVLKFVNTEAFF.

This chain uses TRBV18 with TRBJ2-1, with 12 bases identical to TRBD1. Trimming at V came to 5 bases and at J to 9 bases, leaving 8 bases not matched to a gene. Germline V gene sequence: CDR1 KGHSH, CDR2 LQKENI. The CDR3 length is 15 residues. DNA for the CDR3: TGTGCCAGCTCATCAGTAGGGACAGGGGGCATTGAGCAGTTCTTC. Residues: CASSSVGTGGIEQFF.

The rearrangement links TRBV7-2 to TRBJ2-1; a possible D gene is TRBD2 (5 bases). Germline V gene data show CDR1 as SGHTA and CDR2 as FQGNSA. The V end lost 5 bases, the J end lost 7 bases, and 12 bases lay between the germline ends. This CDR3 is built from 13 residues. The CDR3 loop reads CASSPWTWNEQFF. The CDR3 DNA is TGTGCCAGCAGCCCCTGGACTTGGAATGAGCAGTTCTTC.

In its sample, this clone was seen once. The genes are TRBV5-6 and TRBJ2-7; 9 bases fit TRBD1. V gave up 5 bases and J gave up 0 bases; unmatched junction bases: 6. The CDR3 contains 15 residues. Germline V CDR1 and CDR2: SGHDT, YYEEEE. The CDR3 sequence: CASRTRQGVSYEQYF. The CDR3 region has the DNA TGTGCCAGCAGGACAAGACAGGGGGTCTCCTACGAGCAGTACTTC.

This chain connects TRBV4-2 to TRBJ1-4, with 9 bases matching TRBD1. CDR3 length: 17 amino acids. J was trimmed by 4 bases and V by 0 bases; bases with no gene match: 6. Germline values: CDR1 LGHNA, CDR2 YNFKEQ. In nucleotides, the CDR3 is TGTGCCAGCAGCCAAGATTCCGGACAGGGGAATAATGAAAAACTGTTTTTT. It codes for CASSQDSGQGNNEKLFF.

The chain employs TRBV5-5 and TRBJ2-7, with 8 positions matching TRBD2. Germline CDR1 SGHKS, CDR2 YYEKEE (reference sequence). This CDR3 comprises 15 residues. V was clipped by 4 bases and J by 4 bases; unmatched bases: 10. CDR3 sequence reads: CASSMELAGLYEQYF. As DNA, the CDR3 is TGTGCCAGCAGCATGGAGTTAGCGGGACTATACGAGCAGTACTTC.

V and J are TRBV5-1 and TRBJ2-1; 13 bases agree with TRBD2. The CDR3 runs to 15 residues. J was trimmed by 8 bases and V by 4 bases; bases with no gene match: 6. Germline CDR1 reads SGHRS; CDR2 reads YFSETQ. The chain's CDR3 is CASSQLAGGVDEQFF. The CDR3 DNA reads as TGCGCCAGCAGCCAACTAGCGGGAGGGGTGGATGAGCAGTTCTTC. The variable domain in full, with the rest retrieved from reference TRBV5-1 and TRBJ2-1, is KAGVTQTPRYLIKTRGQQVTLSCSPISGHRSVSWYQQTPGQGLQFLFEYFSETQRNKGNFPGRFSGRQFSNSRSEMNVSTLELGDSALYLCASSQLAGGVDEQFFGPGTRLTVL.

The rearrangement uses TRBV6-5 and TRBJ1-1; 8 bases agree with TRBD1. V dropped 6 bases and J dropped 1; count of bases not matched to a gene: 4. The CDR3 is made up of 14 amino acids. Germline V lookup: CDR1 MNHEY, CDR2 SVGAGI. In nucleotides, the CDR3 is TGTGCCAGCAGCTTGACAGGGGCGAACACTGAAGCTTTCTTT. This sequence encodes CASSLTGANTEAFF.

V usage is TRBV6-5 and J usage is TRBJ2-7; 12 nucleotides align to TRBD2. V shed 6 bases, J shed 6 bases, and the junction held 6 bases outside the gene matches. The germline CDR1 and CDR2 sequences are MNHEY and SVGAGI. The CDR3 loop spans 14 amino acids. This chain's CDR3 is CASSRTSGTREQYF. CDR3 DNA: TGTGCCAGCAGCCGGACTAGCGGGACGCGCGAGCAGTACTTC.

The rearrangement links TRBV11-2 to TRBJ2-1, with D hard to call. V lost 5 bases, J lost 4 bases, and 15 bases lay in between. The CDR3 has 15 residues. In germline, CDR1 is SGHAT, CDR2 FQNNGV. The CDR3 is CASSPPGSTYNEQFF. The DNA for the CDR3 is TGTGCCAGCAGCCCACCGGGTAGTACTTACAATGAGCAGTTCTTC. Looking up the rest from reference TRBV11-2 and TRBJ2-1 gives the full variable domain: EAGVAQSPRYKIIEKRQSVAFWCNPISGHATLYWYQQILGQGPKLLIQFQNNGVVDDSQLPKDRFSAERLKGVDSTLKIQPAKLEDSAVYLCASSPPGSTYNEQFFGPGTRLTVL.

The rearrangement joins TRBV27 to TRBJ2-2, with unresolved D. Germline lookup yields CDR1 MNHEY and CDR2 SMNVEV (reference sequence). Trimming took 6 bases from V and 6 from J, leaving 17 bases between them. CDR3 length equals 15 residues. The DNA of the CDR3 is TGTGCCAGCAGAGATGAGCCTAATTTGTCCGGGGAGCTGTTTTTT. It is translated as CASRDEPNLSGELFF.

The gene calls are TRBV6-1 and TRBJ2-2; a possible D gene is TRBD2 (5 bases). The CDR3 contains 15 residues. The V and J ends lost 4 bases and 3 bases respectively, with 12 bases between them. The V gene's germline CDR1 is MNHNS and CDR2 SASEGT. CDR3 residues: CASSGGVGYTGELFF. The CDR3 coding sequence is TGTGCCAGCAGTGGGGGAGTAGGGTACACCGGGGAGCTGTTTTTT.

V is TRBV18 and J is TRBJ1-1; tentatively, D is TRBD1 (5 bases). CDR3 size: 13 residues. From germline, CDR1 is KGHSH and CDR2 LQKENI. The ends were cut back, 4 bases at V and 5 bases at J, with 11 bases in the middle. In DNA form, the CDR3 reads TGTGCCAGCTCACTGACAGAGAAAACTGAAGCTTTCTTT. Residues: CASSLTEKTEAFF.

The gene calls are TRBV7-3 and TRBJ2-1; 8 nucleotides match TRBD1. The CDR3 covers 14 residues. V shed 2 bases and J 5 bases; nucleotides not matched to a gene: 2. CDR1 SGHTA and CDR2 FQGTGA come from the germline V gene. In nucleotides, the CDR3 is TGTGCCAGCAGCTTACAGGGGGCGAACAATGAGCAGTTCTTC. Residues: CASSLQGANNEQFF.

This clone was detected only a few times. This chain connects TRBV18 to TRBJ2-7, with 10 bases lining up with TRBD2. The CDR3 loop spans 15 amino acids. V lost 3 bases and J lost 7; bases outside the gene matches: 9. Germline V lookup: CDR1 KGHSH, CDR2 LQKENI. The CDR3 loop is CASSPLAGDIREQYF. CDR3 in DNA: TGTGCCAGCTCACCCCTAGCGGGAGACATCAGAGAGCAGTACTTC.

The CDR3 region has the DNA TGTGCCAGCAGTTTATCCAGTAGCGGGGGGGCATATAATGAGCAGTTCTTC. Translation gives CASSLSSSGGAYNEQFF. The V call is TRBV27, the J call TRBJ2-1; 11 positions agree with TRBD2. The CDR3 contains 17 residues. The germline V gene has CDR1 MNHEY and CDR2 SMNVEV (reference sequence). Trimming took 0 bases from V and 7 from J; bases not matched to a gene: 8.

In DNA form, the CDR3 reads TGTGCCAGCAGCCCTCGGGCGGGAGACATAGATACGCAGTATTTT. Translated, it gives CASSPRAGDIDTQYF. This chain connects TRBV9 to TRBJ2-3; TRBD2 agrees at 7 bases. This CDR3 region has 15 residues. V gave up 4 bases and J gave up 5 bases; unmatched junction bases: 10. Germline V gives CDR1 SGDLS, CDR2 YYNGEE.

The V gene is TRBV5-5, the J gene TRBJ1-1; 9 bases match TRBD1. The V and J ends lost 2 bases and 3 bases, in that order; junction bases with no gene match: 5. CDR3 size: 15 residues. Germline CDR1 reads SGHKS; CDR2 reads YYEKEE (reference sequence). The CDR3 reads CASSLDWTGDTEAFF. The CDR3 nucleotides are TGTGCCAGCAGCTTAGATTGGACAGGGGACACTGAAGCTTTCTTT.

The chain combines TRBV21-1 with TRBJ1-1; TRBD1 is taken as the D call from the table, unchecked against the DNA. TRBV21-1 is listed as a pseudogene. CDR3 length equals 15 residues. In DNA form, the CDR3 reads TGTGCCAGCAGCATCTATGGGGGTAGGACAGGGTGCGCTTTCTTT. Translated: CASSIYGGRTGCAFF.

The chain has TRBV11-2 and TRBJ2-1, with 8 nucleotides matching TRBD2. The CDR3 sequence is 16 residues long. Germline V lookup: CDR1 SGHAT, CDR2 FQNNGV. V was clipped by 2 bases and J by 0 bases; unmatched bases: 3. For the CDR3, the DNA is TGTGCCAGCAGCTTAACCGGGACTAGCTCCTACAATGAGCAGTTCTTC. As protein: CASSLTGTSSYNEQFF.

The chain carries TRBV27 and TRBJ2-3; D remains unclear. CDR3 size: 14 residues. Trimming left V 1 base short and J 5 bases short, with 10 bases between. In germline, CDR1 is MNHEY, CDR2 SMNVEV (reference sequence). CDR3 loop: CASSLFGSLDTQYF. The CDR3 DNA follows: TGTGCCAGCAGTTTATTTGGCTCTCTAGATACGCAGTATTTT.

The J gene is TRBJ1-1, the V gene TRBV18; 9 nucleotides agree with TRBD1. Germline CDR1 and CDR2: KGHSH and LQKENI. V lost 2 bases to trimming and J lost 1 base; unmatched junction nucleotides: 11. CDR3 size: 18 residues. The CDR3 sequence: CASSPTGTGKSGNTEAFF. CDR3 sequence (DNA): TGTGCCAGCTCACCAACGGGGACAGGGAAAAGTGGGAACACTGAAGCTTTCTTT.

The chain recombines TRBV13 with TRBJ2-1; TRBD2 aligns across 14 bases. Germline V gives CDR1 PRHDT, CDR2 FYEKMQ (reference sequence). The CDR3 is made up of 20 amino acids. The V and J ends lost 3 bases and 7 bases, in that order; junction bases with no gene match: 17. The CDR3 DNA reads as TGTGCCAGCAGCTTGCCGGGCACTTCAGGGACTAGCGGGGGAAAGAATGAGCAGTTCTTC. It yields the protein CASSLPGTSGTSGGKNEQFF.